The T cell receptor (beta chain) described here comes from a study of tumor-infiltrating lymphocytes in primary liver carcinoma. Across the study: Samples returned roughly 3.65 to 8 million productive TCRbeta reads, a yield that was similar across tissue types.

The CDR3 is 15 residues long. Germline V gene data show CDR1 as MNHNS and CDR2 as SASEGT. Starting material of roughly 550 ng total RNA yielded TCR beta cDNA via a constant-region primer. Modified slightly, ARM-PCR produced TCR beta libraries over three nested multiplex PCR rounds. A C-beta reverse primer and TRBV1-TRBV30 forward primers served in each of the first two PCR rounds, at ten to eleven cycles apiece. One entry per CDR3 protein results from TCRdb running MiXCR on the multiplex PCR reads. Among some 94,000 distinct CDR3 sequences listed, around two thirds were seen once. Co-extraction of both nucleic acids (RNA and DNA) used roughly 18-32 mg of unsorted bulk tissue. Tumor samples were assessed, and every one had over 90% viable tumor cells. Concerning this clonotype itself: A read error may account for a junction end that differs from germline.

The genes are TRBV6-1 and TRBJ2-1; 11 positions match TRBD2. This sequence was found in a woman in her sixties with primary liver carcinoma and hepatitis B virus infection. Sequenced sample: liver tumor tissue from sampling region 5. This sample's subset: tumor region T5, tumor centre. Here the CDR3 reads CANSETSGSHNEQLF. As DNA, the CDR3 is TGTGCCAACAGTGAAACTAGCGGGAGCCACAATGAGCAGCTCTTC.